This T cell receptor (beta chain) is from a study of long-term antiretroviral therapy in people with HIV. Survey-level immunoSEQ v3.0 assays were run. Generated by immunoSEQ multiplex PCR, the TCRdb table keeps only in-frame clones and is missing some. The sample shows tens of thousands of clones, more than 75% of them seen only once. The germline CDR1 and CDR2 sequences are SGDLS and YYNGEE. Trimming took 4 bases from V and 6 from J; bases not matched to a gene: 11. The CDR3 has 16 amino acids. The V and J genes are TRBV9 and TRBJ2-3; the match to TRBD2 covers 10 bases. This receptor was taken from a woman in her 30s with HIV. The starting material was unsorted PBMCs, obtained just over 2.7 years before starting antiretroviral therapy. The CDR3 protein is CASSSSGGASLDTQYF. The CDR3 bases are TGTGCCAGCAGCTCCAGCGGGGGGGCCTCTCTCGATACGCAGTATTTT. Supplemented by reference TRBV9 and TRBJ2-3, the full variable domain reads DSGVTQTPKHLITATGQRVTLRCSPRSGDLSVYWYQQSLDQGLQFLIQYYNGEERAKGNILERFSAQQFPDLHSELNLSSLELGDSALYFCASSSSGGASLDTQYFGPGTRLTVL.